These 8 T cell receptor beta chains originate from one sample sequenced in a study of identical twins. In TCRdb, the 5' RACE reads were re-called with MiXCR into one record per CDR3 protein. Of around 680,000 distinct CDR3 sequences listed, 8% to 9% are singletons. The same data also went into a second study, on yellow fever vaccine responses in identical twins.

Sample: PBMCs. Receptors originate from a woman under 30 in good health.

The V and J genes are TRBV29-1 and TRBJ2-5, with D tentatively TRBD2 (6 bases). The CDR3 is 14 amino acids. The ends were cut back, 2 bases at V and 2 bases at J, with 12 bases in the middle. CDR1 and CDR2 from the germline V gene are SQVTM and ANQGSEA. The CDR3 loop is CSVEIAEKQETQYF. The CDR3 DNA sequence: TGCAGCGTTGAAATAGCGGAAAAGCAAGAGACCCAGTACTTC.

The CDR3 region has the DNA TGTGCCAGCAAAGGGGATAACAATGAGCAGTTCTTC. Its protein is CASKGDNNEQFF. The chain employs TRBV2 and TRBJ2-1, with D maybe TRBD1 (5 bases). The V gene's germline CDR1 is SNHLY and CDR2 FYNNEI. Trimming left V 7 bases short and J 5 bases short, with 9 bases between. The CDR3 runs to 12 residues.

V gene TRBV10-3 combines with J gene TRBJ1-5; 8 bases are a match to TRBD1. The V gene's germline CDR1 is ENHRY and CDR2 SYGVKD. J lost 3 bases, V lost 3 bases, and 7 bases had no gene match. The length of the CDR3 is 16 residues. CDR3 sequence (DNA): TGTGCCATCAGTGAATCCCCGGACAGGGTCAATCAGCCCCAGCATTTT. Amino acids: CAISESPDRVNQPQHF.

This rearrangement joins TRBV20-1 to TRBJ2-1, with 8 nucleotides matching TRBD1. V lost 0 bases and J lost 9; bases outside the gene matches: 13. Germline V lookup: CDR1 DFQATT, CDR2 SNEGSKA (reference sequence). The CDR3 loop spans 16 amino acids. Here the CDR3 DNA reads TGCAGTGCTAGAGATCGAAGGACAGGGACTGAGGGTGAGCAGTTCTTC. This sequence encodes CSARDRRTGTEGEQFF.

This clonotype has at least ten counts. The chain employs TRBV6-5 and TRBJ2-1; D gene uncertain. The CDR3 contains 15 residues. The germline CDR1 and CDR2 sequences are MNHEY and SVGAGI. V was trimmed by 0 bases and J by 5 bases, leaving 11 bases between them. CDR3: CASSYSILIDNEQFF. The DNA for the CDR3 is TGTGCCAGCAGTTACTCGATATTAATAGACAATGAGCAGTTCTTC.

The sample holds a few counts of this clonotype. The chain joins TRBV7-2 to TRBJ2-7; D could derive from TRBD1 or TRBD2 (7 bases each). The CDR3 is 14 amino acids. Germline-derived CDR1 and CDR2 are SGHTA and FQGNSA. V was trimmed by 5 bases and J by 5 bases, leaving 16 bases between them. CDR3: CASSIRQGGDEQYF. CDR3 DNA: TGTGCCAGCAGCATTCGACAGGGAGGGGACGAGCAGTACTTC.

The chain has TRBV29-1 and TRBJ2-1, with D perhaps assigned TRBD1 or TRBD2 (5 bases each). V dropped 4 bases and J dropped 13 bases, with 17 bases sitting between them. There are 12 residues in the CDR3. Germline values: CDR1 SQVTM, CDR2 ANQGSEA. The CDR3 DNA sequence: TGCAGCGTTGCGAGAGGGGATCTTGGACAGTTCTTC. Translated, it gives CSVARGDLGQFF.

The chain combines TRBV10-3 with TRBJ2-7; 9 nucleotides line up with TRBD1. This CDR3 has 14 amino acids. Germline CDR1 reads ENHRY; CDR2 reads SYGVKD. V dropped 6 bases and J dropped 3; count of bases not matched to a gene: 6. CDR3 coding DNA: TGTGCCATCAGAGGACAGGGGAAGGACTACGAGCAGTACTTC. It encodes CAIRGQGKDYEQYF.